This T cell receptor beta chain was profiled in a study of blood T cell repertoires in COVID-19 (dated by TCRdb to 2020 to 2022). At the level of the whole study: Collaborator samples came from the United States, Italy and Spain and covered acute and convalescent phases of COVID-19. The prospective study material was composed of cDNA or gDNA derived from T cells, B-cell-depleted T cells, or PBMCs. Subjects who had been exposed to COVID-19, were actively infected with it, or had recovered from it provided the deeply sampled blood TCRbeta repertoires that made up the dataset. A freely available public database, intended as a resource for researchers studying the immune response to SARS-CoV-2, is where the repertoires were released. Samples came from the ongoing ImmuneRACE study (first 160 participants) plus 1,254 subjects from 6 global collaborators. Sample metadata almost always included a de-identified subject ID, COVID-19 status, age in years and sex. Where HLA class I and class II types were available, the types were taken from metadata supplied by the sample provider, not from assay-based typing. Findings and caveats that apply to the study as a whole: Clinical and demographic metadata were provided uncurated, with the amount varying by source and participant.

Note on this clone: Its recognized antigen is unknown. Nothing much larger sits one base from this clone, and base qualities are not available.

The CDR3 contains 14 residues, cysteine and phenylalanine counted. Only the CDR3 DNA is retained, 42 bases long and in frame from the first base. Via the germline V gene (reference sequence), CDR1 is LGHDT and CDR2 YNNKEL. V is cut by 0 bases and J by 2 bases, and the space between the germline ends is 7 bases. TCRbeta CDR3 regions were amplified from genomic DNA by means of the immunoSEQ Assay, a bias-controlled multiplex PCR. In the paper's pipeline: The number of nucleated cells in each sample was estimated by amplification of reference gene primers within the assay. Sequence reads were collapsed and filtered to measure the absolute abundance of every unique TCRbeta CDR3 rearrangement. For each sample, productive Simpson clonality was calculated by taking the square root of Simpson's diversity index across productive rearrangements. The immuneACCESS repertoire file appears here via TCRdb, limited to in-frame rearrangements. These files lack a portion of the clones; in checked studies, under half of the deficit traces to unresolved V genes, and the cause of the others is not known. V, J and clone size derive from that table, while D and trimming were established from the DNA sequence. The sample includes 150,000 to 200,000 clones, with 60% to 80% observed a single time. The ten largest clones take up roughly 17% of the sample.

Whole blood was collected in K2EDTA tubes by collaborating institutions according to the institutions' own protocols. For TCRbeta analysis, collaborators shipped samples in one of three forms: frozen whole blood, isolated PBMCs, or DNA extracted from either of those sample types. The rearrangement joined TRBV3-1 (or the pseudogene TRBV3-2) to TRBJ1-2; there is no confident call for the D gene. This clonotype was sampled from a man between 60 and 75 years old with active or convalescent COVID-19. Sequencing was performed on peripheral blood. The CDR3 region reads CASSQDLANYGYTF. Read as DNA, the sequence is TGTGCCAGCAGCCAAGATTTAGCAAACTATGGCTACACCTTC.